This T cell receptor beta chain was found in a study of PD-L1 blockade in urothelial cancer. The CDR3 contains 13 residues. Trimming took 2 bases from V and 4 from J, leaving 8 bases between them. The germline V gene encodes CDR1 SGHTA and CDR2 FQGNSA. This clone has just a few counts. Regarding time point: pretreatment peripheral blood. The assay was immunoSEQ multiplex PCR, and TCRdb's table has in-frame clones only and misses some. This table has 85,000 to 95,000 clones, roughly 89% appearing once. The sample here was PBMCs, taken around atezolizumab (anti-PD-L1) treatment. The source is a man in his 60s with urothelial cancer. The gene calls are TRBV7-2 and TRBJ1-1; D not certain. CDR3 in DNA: TGTGCCAGCAGCTTATCGAGTCTCACTGAAGCTTTCTTT. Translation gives CASSLSSLTEAFF.